The 25 T cell receptor beta chains presented below share a single source sample, sequenced in a study of blood T cells in healthy people across ages. The use of a sample-barcoded 5' primer and a J-beta primer mix characterized a second PCR of 7 to 11 cycles. Each CDR3 protein gets one entry after TCRdb re-called the 5' RACE reads with MiXCR. This sample has around 1,000,000 distinct CDR3 sequences, with roughly 24% found just once. These data are also associated with another study on T cells of mothers and their children.

Input material: blood. The receptors stem from a girl aged 2 to 9 in good health.

This clonotype was observed a few times. The J gene is TRBJ2-1, the V gene TRBV20-1, with 9 bases that match TRBD2. J gave up 3 bases and V 6 bases, and 18 bases lay outside the gene matches. The germline CDR1 and CDR2 sequences are DFQATT and SNEGSKA (reference sequence). CDR3 length: 18 residues. CDR3 residues: CSAKDGGSGRGVYNEQFF. The DNA of the CDR3 is TGCAGTGCCAAGGATGGGGGTAGCGGGAGAGGGGTCTACAATGAGCAGTTCTTC.

This clonotype occurred once. The gene calls are TRBV6-1 and TRBJ1-5, with D hard to call. The CDR3 extends over 15 amino acids. Germline V CDR1 and CDR2: MNHNS, SASEGT. Trimming left V 1 base short and J 1 base short, with 8 bases between. The CDR3 DNA follows: TGTGCCAGCAGTGAAGATGGCGCCAGCAATCAGCCCCAGCATTTT. Translation gives CASSEDGASNQPQHF.

This clonotype showed up just a few times. The chain has TRBV7-8 and TRBJ2-5; 7 bases are a match to TRBD2. The DNA end is a closer match to TRBJ2-1, so the J assignment may be wrong. There are 15 residues in the CDR3. Germline loops: CDR1 SGHVS, CDR2 FQNEAQ. CDR3 coding DNA: TGTGCCAGCAGCTCCTCAGGCGGGAGCGGCAGTGAGCAGTTCTTC. It encodes CASSSSGGSGSEQFF.

The table lists this clonotype with a few counts. At one of its ends the junction is not consistent with the germline gene, which may arise from a read error. This rearrangement joins TRBV7-9 to TRBJ2-3, with D tentatively TRBD1 or TRBD2 (5 bases each). CDR1 is SEHNR, CDR2 FQNEAQ, per germline (reference sequence). The CDR3 spans 16 residues. CDR3 in DNA: TGTGCCGGCAGCTTAGCGTTGTCAGGGACCACAGATACGCAGTATTTT. Encoded protein: CAGSLALSGTTDTQYF.

This clonotype turned up a few times. V is TRBV12-3 or TRBV12-4 and J is TRBJ1-4; D possibly corresponds to TRBD1 (6 bases). V lost 6 bases to trimming and J lost 8 bases, with 19 bases between them. The CDR3 loop spans 15 amino acids. CDR3 residues: CASSGTGTKGEKLFF. In DNA form, the CDR3 reads TGTGCCAGCAGCGGAACCGGGACAAAAGGCGAAAAACTGTTTTTT.

This clonotype was recorded a few times. In DNA form, the CDR3 reads TGCAGTGCTAGTGAGGCCAGCTCCTACAATGAGCAGTTCTTC. This codes for CSASEASSYNEQFF. The gene calls are TRBV20-1 and TRBJ2-1; D gene uncertain. Per the germline V gene, CDR1 is DFQATT and CDR2 is SNEGSKA (reference sequence). V was pared by 3 bases and J by 0 bases, with 9 bases between. This CDR3 has 14 amino acids.

The chain carries TRBV6-6 and TRBJ2-3; possible D gene TRBD2, 5 bases. V was cut by 5 bases and J by 3 bases, with 12 bases left in between. The CDR3 totals 14 residues. Germline lookup yields CDR1 MNHNY and CDR2 SVGAGI (reference sequence). The CDR3 DNA sequence: TGTGCCAGCAGTACCTCACTAGTTACAGATACGCAGTATTTT. It translates to CASSTSLVTDTQYF.

The sample holds a few counts of this clonotype. The rearrangement links TRBV14 to TRBJ2-1; 7 bases are shared with TRBD1. There are 14 residues in the CDR3. V shed 4 bases, J shed 7 bases, and the junction held 7 bases outside the gene matches. The germline V gene has CDR1 SGHDN and CDR2 FVKESK. CDR3 protein: CASSPRTGWNEQFF. CDR3 coding DNA: TGTGCCAGCAGCCCCAGGACAGGTTGGAATGAGCAGTTCTTC. Variable domain in full (rest from reference TRBV14 and TRBJ2-1): EAGVTQFPSHSVIEKGQTVTLRCDPISGHDNLYWYRRVMGKEIKFLLHFVKESKQDESGMPNNRFLAERTGGTYSTLKVQPAELEDSGVYFCASSPRTGWNEQFFGPGTRLTVL.

This clonotype was seen more than once but under ten times. This chain joins TRBV29-1 and TRBJ2-5; perhaps TRBD1 as D (6 bases). The germline V gene encodes CDR1 SQVTM and CDR2 ANQGSEA. Between the trimmed V and J ends, which lost 5 bases and 4 bases, there was a span of 14 bases. This CDR3 has 13 amino acids. This chain's CDR3 is CSVYRVGGETQYF. Here the CDR3 DNA reads TGCAGCGTTTACAGGGTCGGCGGAGAGACCCAGTACTTC.

This rearrangement joins TRBV5-6 to TRBJ1-2; no clear D gene. V gave up 2 bases and J gave up 7 bases, with 12 bases separating them. The CDR3 sequence is 13 residues long. Germline CDR1 SGHDT, CDR2 YYEEEE. The CDR3 region is CASSFAIISGYTF. The CDR3 nucleotides are TGTGCCAGCAGCTTTGCGATAATTAGTGGCTACACCTTC. Looking up the rest from reference TRBV5-6 and TRBJ1-2 gives the full variable domain: DAGVTQSPTHLIKTRGQQVTLRCSPKSGHDTVSWYQQALGQGPQFIFQYYEEEERQRGNFPDRFSGHQFPNYSSELNVNALLLGDSALYLCASSFAIISGYTFGSGTRLTVV.

The gene calls are TRBV28 and TRBJ2-7, with a weak D call TRBD1 (5 bases). Germline lookup yields CDR1 MDHEN and CDR2 SYDVKM. Trimming left V 3 bases short and J 5 bases short, with 17 bases between. CDR3 size: 15 residues. The CDR3 protein is CASSFIRTRQHEQYF. The CDR3 nucleotides read TGTGCCAGCAGTTTCATACGGACCCGACAGCACGAGCAGTACTTC.

V gene TRBV6-5 combines with J gene TRBJ2-5, with no clear D. The CDR3 length is 11 residues. V was clipped by 11 bases and J by 4 bases, with 11 bases between them. Germline CDR1 MNHEY, CDR2 SVGAGI. The CDR3 coding sequence is TGTGCCGCGTTTTCGGGAGAGACCCAGTACTTC. The encoded protein is CAAFSGETQYF.

V gene TRBV7-9 combines with J gene TRBJ1-1; D unresolved. Per the germline V gene, CDR1 is SEHNR and CDR2 is FQNEAQ (reference sequence). V lost 3 bases to trimming and J lost 2 bases, with 13 bases between them. The CDR3 is 15 residues long. Here the CDR3 DNA reads TGTGCCAGCAGCTTCCCCCTCCGACAAAACACTGAAGCTTTCTTT. This gives the protein CASSFPLRQNTEAFF.

The V and J genes are TRBV25-1 and TRBJ2-1; D call uncertain. CDR3 length: 15 amino acids. V was clipped by 2 bases and J by 0 bases, with 8 bases between them. In germline, CDR1 is MGHDK, CDR2 SYGVNS. This CDR3 reads CASSEAWSSYNEQFF. The CDR3 bases are TGTGCCAGCAGTGAAGCGTGGAGCTCCTACAATGAGCAGTTCTTC.

The chain couples TRBV5-1 to TRBJ2-4; the match to TRBD1 covers 9 bases. CDR1 SGHRS and CDR2 YFSETQ come from the germline V gene. V lost 0 bases to trimming and J lost 8 bases; unmatched junction nucleotides: 6. There are 15 residues in the CDR3. The CDR3 region has the DNA TGCGCCAGCAGCTTGGAGGGGACAGGGATTGACATTCAGTACTTC. This encodes CASSLEGTGIDIQYF.

The V gene is TRBV29-1, the J gene TRBJ2-7; TRBD1 aligns across 7 bases. Germline assignment: CDR1 SQVTM and CDR2 ANQGSEA. Trimming cost V 7 bases and J 2 bases; bases outside gene matches: 8. This CDR3 contains 13 residues. The CDR3 spells CSAQGQRPYEQYF. The CDR3 DNA is TGCAGCGCCCAGGGACAGCGACCCTACGAGCAGTACTTC.

The rearrangement uses TRBV29-1 and TRBJ2-1; 7 positions match TRBD2. CDR1 is SQVTM, CDR2 ANQGSEA, per germline. This CDR3 comprises 17 residues. Trimming at V came to 4 bases and at J to 2 bases, leaving 14 bases not matched to a gene. CDR3 protein: CSVVVLAVPLTYNEQFF. In nucleotides, the CDR3 is TGCAGCGTTGTTGTCCTAGCGGTCCCATTAACCTACAATGAGCAGTTCTTC.

The gene calls are TRBV6-2 or TRBV6-3 and TRBJ1-1; D not resolved. Trimming shortened V by 0 bases and J by 0 bases, and 11 bases separated the two germline ends. The CDR3 runs 16 residues. CDR1 is MNHEY and CDR2 is SVGEGT in the germline V gene. DNA for the CDR3: TGTGCCAGCAGTTACTCGGGTGGTCAGCTGAACACTGAAGCTTTCTTT. It yields the protein CASSYSGGQLNTEAFF.

The J gene is TRBJ2-5, the V gene TRBV10-3, with D perhaps matching TRBD2 (6 bases). Germline V gene sequence: CDR1 ENHRY, CDR2 SYGVKD. This CDR3 spans 15 amino acids. The V end lost 3 bases, the J end lost 1 base, and 12 bases lay between the germline ends. CDR3 loop: CAISDPGEAQETQYF. The CDR3, as DNA: TGTGCCATCAGTGATCCCGGGGAGGCCCAAGAGACCCAGTACTTC.

The chain recombines TRBV9 with TRBJ1-4; D is ambiguous. CDR1 is SGDLS and CDR2 is YYNGEE in the germline V gene. The CDR3 totals 15 residues. V dropped 3 bases and J dropped 3 bases, with 12 bases sitting between them. The CDR3 region has the DNA TGTGCCAGCAGCGCCGGGGATTTATCTAATGAAAAACTGTTTTTT. Translating gives CASSAGDLSNEKLFF.

V and J are TRBV12-3 or TRBV12-4 and TRBJ2-3; 9 positions match TRBD1. The CDR3 contains 16 residues. V was pared by 5 bases and J by 2 bases, with 8 bases of the junction left unmatched. CDR3 sequence: CASSPGQGRYTDTQYF. CDR3 sequence (DNA): TGTGCCAGCAGTCCTGGACAGGGGAGATACACAGATACGCAGTATTTT.

The chain combines TRBV5-6 with TRBJ1-5, with a tentative D call TRBD1 (5 bases). Germline lookup yields CDR1 SGHDT and CDR2 YYEEEE. V was trimmed by 1 base and J by 7 bases, leaving 12 bases between them. The length of the CDR3 is 14 residues. CDR3 sequence (DNA): TGTGCCAGCAGCTTGCAGGGTCTCCAACAGCCCCAGCATTTT. Its protein is CASSLQGLQQPQHF.

This clonotype occurred a few times. The chain links TRBV7-8 to TRBJ2-3; 9 bases line up with TRBD1. The germline CDR1 and CDR2 sequences are SGHVS and FQNEAQ. Trimming removed 5 bases from V and 15 bases from J; junction bases left unmatched: 6. The CDR3 runs to 11 residues. The chain's CDR3 is CASSRDRVEYF. The CDR3 nucleotides read TGTGCCAGCAGCCGGGACAGGGTAGAATATTTT.

This clonotype was observed a few times. V is TRBV25-1 and J is TRBJ2-1, with D maybe TRBD2 (6 bases). The closer fit of TRBJ2-7 to the DNA end suggests the J call may be wrong. The CDR3 has 20 amino acids. CDR1 and CDR2 from the germline V gene are MGHDK and SYGVNS. In DNA form, the CDR3 reads TGTGCCAGCAGTGATTGGGCAGGGCAGGGATATTCGGCGGGAAGGGTCGAGCAGTACTTC. It is translated as CASSDWAGQGYSAGRVEQYF.

This clonotype was seen a handful of times. The chain uses TRBV29-1 and TRBJ2-5, with 12 bases aligning to TRBD2. CDR3 length equals 13 residues. CDR1 is SQVTM and CDR2 is ANQGSEA in the germline V gene. The trim removed 7 bases at V and 4 bases at J, leaving 4 bases unmatched. The CDR3 protein is CSASTSGRETQYF. In DNA form, the CDR3 reads TGCAGCGCCTCGACTAGCGGGAGAGAGACCCAGTACTTC.